These 12 T cell receptor beta chains were all obtained from the same sample, sequenced in a study of T cell changes during pregnancy in multiple sclerosis. Some clones are missing from TCRdb's copy, which holds only in-frame ones; the method was immunoSEQ multiplex PCR. The sample lists approximately 28,000 clones, about 92% occurring once. Here the sequenced sample was CD8+ T cells from peripheral blood mononuclear cells, taken before pregnancy. All receptors come from a female donor with multiple sclerosis, enrolled in a pregnancy study.

The V and J genes are TRBV7-9 and TRBJ1-1; D may be TRBD1 (5 bases). CDR1 is SEHNR, CDR2 FQNEAQ, per germline (reference sequence). V was pared by 3 bases and J by 6 bases, with 11 bases between. The CDR3 is 13 amino acids. The CDR3 DNA reads TGTGCCAGCAGCTTTAAGCAGGGCCCTGAAGCTTTCTTT. This codes for CASSFKQGPEAFF.

With regard to this clone: Other DNA sequences in the sample encode the same CDR3. V and J are TRBV6-1 and TRBJ2-7, with D possibly TRBD1 on 5 matching bases. The CDR3 is 16 residues long. V was shortened by 2 bases and J by 0 bases, with 14 bases between the two germline ends. Germline V gives CDR1 MNHNS, CDR2 SASEGT. CDR3 amino acids: CASSERQGSSSYEQYF. CDR3 coding DNA: TGTGCCAGCAGTGAAAGGCAGGGAAGCTCCTCCTACGAGCAGTACTTC.

This clone was seen a single time. The V gene is TRBV2, the J gene TRBJ2-2; TRBD2 matches at 16 bases. Germline CDR1 SNHLY, CDR2 FYNNEI. The CDR3 length is 18 residues. The trim removed 6 bases at V and 3 bases at J, leaving 7 bases unmatched. CDR3 residues: CASRLHGTSGGDTGELFF. DNA for the CDR3: TGTGCCAGCAGGCTGCATGGGACTAGCGGGGGGGACACCGGGGAGCTGTTTTTT.

In regard to this clone: The junction and the germline gene differ at one end; a read error may be behind it. The J gene is TRBJ1-1, the V gene TRBV7-9; D is uncertain. CDR1 and CDR2 (germline): SEHNR, FQNEAQ (reference sequence). The CDR3 contains 12 residues. CDR3 bases: TGTGCCAGCAGCTTAGTAGGCACAGAGATTCTCTTT. This sequence encodes CASSLVGTEILF.

The chain joins TRBV16 to TRBJ1-1, with D perhaps TRBD1 (6 bases). Germline values: CDR1 KGHSY, CDR2 FQNENV. V was pared by 1 base and J by 3 bases, with 15 bases between. There are 16 residues in the CDR3. The chain's CDR3 is CASSQFSRGADTEAFF. CDR3 nucleotide sequence: TGTGCCAGCAGCCAATTCTCCAGGGGCGCAGACACTGAAGCTTTCTTT.

The sample holds one count of this clone. The chain links TRBV27 to TRBJ2-7, with 8 bases aligning to TRBD2. This CDR3 is 14 amino acids long. Unmatched junction bases numbered 10, after V lost 5 bases and J lost 7 bases. Germline CDR1 and CDR2: MNHEY and SMNVEV (reference sequence). Here the CDR3 DNA reads TGTGCCAGCAGTCCCGATGCGGGGGGCTGGGAGCAGTACTTC. Translating it yields CASSPDAGGWEQYF.

This clone was detected once. The rearrangement joins TRBV27 to TRBJ2-7, with unresolved D. Germline values: CDR1 MNHEY, CDR2 SMNVEV (reference sequence). The CDR3 consists of 12 residues. Trimming took off 6 bases at V and 1 base at J, with 7 bases between the two ends. The CDR3 is CASRSFSYEQYF. DNA of the CDR3: TGTGCCAGCAGGAGTTTTTCCTACGAGCAGTACTTC.

The chain couples TRBV29-1 to TRBJ2-7, with D maybe TRBD1 (6 bases). This CDR3 is built from 13 residues. V was cut by 5 bases and J by 1 base, with 12 bases left in between. From germline, CDR1 is SQVTM and CDR2 ANQGSEA. CDR3 amino acids: CSVLTGRSYEQYF. Here the CDR3 DNA reads TGCAGCGTTCTGACAGGTCGGTCCTACGAGCAGTACTTC.

The chain recombines TRBV2 with TRBJ2-2, with TRBD1 matching 8 bases. Germline lookup yields CDR1 SNHLY and CDR2 FYNNEI. This CDR3 region has 15 residues. The junction had 8 bases not matched to a gene; V was cut back by 8 bases and J by 3 bases. Written as DNA, the CDR3 is TGTGCCAGCCTCCCTCAGGGGGCCGACACCGGGGAGCTGTTTTTT. Its protein is CASLPQGADTGELFF.

The rearrangement joins TRBV4-3 to TRBJ1-2; D uncertain. Between the trimmed V and J ends, which lost 0 bases and 2 bases, there was a span of 10 bases. Germline CDR1 LGHNA, CDR2 YSLEER. The CDR3 length is 15 residues. The DNA for the CDR3 is TGCGCCAGCAGCCAAGATCTCCGAGCCAACTATGGCTACACCTTC. Translated, it gives CASSQDLRANYGYTF.

The rearrangement joins TRBV2 to TRBJ2-7; D remains unclear. This CDR3 has 13 residues. V was shortened by 7 bases and J by 1 base, with 11 bases between the two germline ends. From germline, CDR1 is SNHLY and CDR2 FYNNEI. The DNA for the CDR3 is TGTGCCAGCATCTTGACACCTTCCTACGAGCAGTACTTC. It yields the protein CASILTPSYEQYF.

This clone was detected only once. V and J are TRBV7-9 and TRBJ2-3, with D perhaps TRBD2 (6 bases). CDR1 is SEHNR and CDR2 is FQNEAQ in the germline V gene (reference sequence). The V gene lost 3 bases and the J gene lost 4 bases, with 8 bases spanning the gap. The CDR3 loop spans 13 amino acids. In DNA, the CDR3 is TGTGCCAGCAGCTTCGGGGGTGCAGATACGCAGTATTTT. Translating gives CASSFGGADTQYF.